Listed here are 30 T cell receptor beta chains from one sample, sequenced in a study of CXCR3-negative and CXCR3-positive naive CD8 T cells. Libraries of TRB cDNA were made by 5' RACE and carried UMIs. No DNA is given; TCRdb re-called the 5' RACE reads and lists each CDR3 protein once. The listing contains under 25,000 distinct CDR3 sequences. The sample taken for sequencing was memory CD8+ T cells from blood. These receptors all stem from a human donor in good health. Some clones in this sample may be carry-over from other donors' samples.

The CDR3 loop reads CASSWASGGANEQFF. The chain recombines TRBV7-2 with TRBJ2-1; TCRdb calls TRBD2, which cannot be checked without DNA. This CDR3 region has 15 residues. The germline gives CDR1 SGHTA, CDR2 FQGNSA.

The chain is built from TRBV12-3 or TRBV12-4 and TRBJ1-3. The CDR3 is made up of 15 amino acids. CDR3 residues: CASSPRHQPGNTIYF.

CDR3 amino acids: CASSSRAGRETQYF. The rearrangement joins TRBV7-8 to TRBJ2-5; TCRdb indicates TRBD1, and absent DNA this call remains unverified. Germline CDR1 is SGHVS and CDR2 is FQNEAQ. The CDR3 consists of 14 residues.

V usage is TRBV9 and J usage is TRBJ2-5; the TCRdb call, TRBD2, lacks DNA for checking. This CDR3 region has 15 residues. Per the germline V gene, CDR1 is SGDLS and CDR2 is YYNGEE. The CDR3 loop is CASSVAAGGRETQYF.

The chain's CDR3 is CASSRAYGETQYF. This sequence joins TRBV12-3 or TRBV12-4 and TRBJ2-5. The length of the CDR3 is 13 residues.

The genes are TRBV28 and TRBJ2-5. There are 13 residues in the CDR3. Germline assignment: CDR1 MDHEN and CDR2 SYDVKM. This CDR3 is CASSFMVEETQYF.

The chain uses TRBV15 and TRBJ2-1; as DNA is missing, the TRBD2 call by TCRdb cannot be tested. Per the germline V gene, CDR1 is LNHNV and CDR2 is YYDKDF (reference sequence). This CDR3 region has 16 residues. CDR3 in amino acids: CATSPQSREGLWEQFF.

The V call is TRBV7-9, the J call TRBJ1-6; TCRdb picks TRBD1, but there is no DNA to check that call. CDR3 length: 17 residues. The germline V gene has CDR1 SEHNR and CDR2 FQNEAQ (reference sequence). Here the CDR3 reads CASSSLTGASYNSPLHF.

Frequency places this clonotype as medium-sized. The chain uses TRBV5-1 and TRBJ1-2; TCRdb returns TRBD1, unconfirmable since there is no DNA. The germline gives CDR1 SGHRS, CDR2 YFSETQ. This CDR3 contains 14 residues. The CDR3 loop reads CASSYQGGADGYTF.

The gene calls are TRBV6-6 and TRBJ2-7; TCRdb names TRBD2, which stays unverified in the absence of DNA. The CDR3 sequence is 14 residues long. Germline lookup yields CDR1 MNHNY and CDR2 SVGAGI (reference sequence). The CDR3 reads CASSEGLAHYEQYF.

The chain couples TRBV5-1 to TRBJ2-1. This CDR3 region has 12 residues. Germline loops: CDR1 SGHRS, CDR2 YFSETQ. CDR3 region: CASSLSGNEQFF.

The rearrangement uses TRBV7-9 and TRBJ2-7. Germline V lookup: CDR1 SEHNR, CDR2 FQNEAQ (reference sequence). The CDR3 covers 12 residues. CDR3 region: CASSSRTYEQYF.

The chain joins TRBV6-2 or TRBV6-3 to TRBJ2-1; TCRdb designates TRBD1, a call that cannot be tested without DNA. In germline, CDR1 is MNHEY, CDR2 SVGEGT. The CDR3 is made up of 16 amino acids. Here the CDR3 reads CASSLLLGGGRNEQFF.

This clonotype is classed as medium-sized (0.01 to 0.1%) by frequency. The chain couples TRBV7-9 to TRBJ2-1; lacking DNA, the TRBD2 call made by TCRdb goes unchecked. Germline values: CDR1 SEHNR, CDR2 FQNEAQ (reference sequence). The CDR3 runs to 16 residues. The CDR3 protein is CASSQMSGGSRNEQFF.

The chain links TRBV29-1 to TRBJ2-7; TCRdb's D call, TRBD1, is unchecked because there is no DNA. In germline, CDR1 is SQVTM, CDR2 ANQGSEA. CDR3 size: 13 residues. The CDR3 loop reads CSVTVGQIYEQYF.

CDR3 region: CAISEAGFQAGYTF. This chain links TRBV10-3 with TRBJ1-2. The CDR3 loop spans 14 amino acids. The germline V gene encodes CDR1 ENHRY and CDR2 SYGVKD.

The chain joins TRBV7-9 to TRBJ2-7; TCRdb calls TRBD1, which cannot be checked without DNA. CDR1 and CDR2 (germline): SEHNR, FQNEAQ (reference sequence). The length of the CDR3 is 16 residues. The CDR3 spells CASSLPRDRGSYEQYF.

The gene calls are TRBV15 and TRBJ1-1; TCRdb outputs TRBD1, but without DNA this stays unchecked. CDR3 length: 15 residues. Germline values: CDR1 LNHNV, CDR2 YYDKDF (reference sequence). The CDR3 is CATSRDRGRGAEAFF. Based on the CDR3 plus reference TRBV15 and TRBJ1-1, the full variable domain is DAMVIQNPRYQVTQFGKPVTLSCSQTLNHNVMYWYQQKSSQAPKLLFHYYDKDFNNEADTPDNFQSRRPNTSFCFLDIRSPGLGDTAMYLCATSRDRGRGAEAFFGQGTRLTVV.

This sequence joins TRBV7-9 and TRBJ2-7. Germline CDR1 and CDR2: SEHNR and FQNEAQ (reference sequence). This CDR3 is built from 13 residues. The CDR3 protein is CASSSTASYEQYF.

J is TRBJ2-7 and V is TRBV29-1. Germline lookup yields CDR1 SQVTM and CDR2 ANQGSEA. The CDR3 loop spans 13 amino acids. CDR3 sequence: CSVEVRVENEQFF.

The V and J genes are TRBV6-2 or TRBV6-3 and TRBJ2-2; TCRdb calls TRBD1, which cannot be checked without DNA. This CDR3 comprises 16 residues. From germline, CDR1 is MNHEY and CDR2 SVGEGT. CDR3: CASGRVRDRETGELFF.

Measured by frequency, this clonotype is medium-sized (0.01 to 0.1%). This chain joins TRBV20-1 and TRBJ2-1; TCRdb picks TRBD1, but there is no DNA to check that call. This CDR3 has 15 residues. CDR1 is DFQATT and CDR2 is SNEGSKA in the germline V gene (reference sequence). The CDR3 reads CSVRGQGQEYNEQFF.

The chain has TRBV4-2 and TRBJ2-7; lacking DNA, the TRBD1 call made by TCRdb goes unchecked. The CDR3 sequence is 15 residues long. In germline, CDR1 is LGHNA, CDR2 YNFKEQ. The chain's CDR3 is CASSQARTGADEQYF.

The gene calls are TRBV7-9 and TRBJ2-3; TCRdb indicates TRBD1, and absent DNA this call remains unverified. The length of the CDR3 is 14 residues. From germline, CDR1 is SEHNR and CDR2 FQNEAQ (reference sequence). The CDR3: CASSPGTLGDTQYF.

J is TRBJ2-3 and V is TRBV19; TCRdb designates TRBD2, a call that cannot be tested without DNA. The CDR3 totals 14 residues. Looked up from germline, CDR1 is LNHDA and CDR2 is SQIVND (reference sequence). CDR3 residues: CASSIGLVADTQYF.

The chain employs TRBV5-1 and TRBJ2-1; as DNA is missing, the TRBD1 call by TCRdb cannot be tested. The CDR3 extends over 15 amino acids. Germline V gives CDR1 SGHRS, CDR2 YFSETQ. The CDR3 loop reads CASSLTDRPYNEQFF.

The chain links TRBV28 to TRBJ2-3; TCRdb reports TRBD2, a call that lacks DNA to check it against. CDR1 is MDHEN and CDR2 is SYDVKM in the germline V gene. This CDR3 contains 17 residues. CDR3 in amino acids: CASSLGPSGGHTDTQYF.

The CDR3 region is CAGSQGTSESGANVLTF. The chain recombines TRBV4-3 with TRBJ2-6; TCRdb selects TRBD2, and the lack of DNA leaves this call unchecked. The CDR3 is made up of 17 amino acids. The germline CDR1 and CDR2 sequences are LGHNA and YSLEER.

The rearrangement uses TRBV3-1 and TRBJ2-5; the D gene TCRdb calls, TRBD1, cannot be checked with no DNA. Germline V lookup: CDR1 LGHDT, CDR2 YNNKEL (reference sequence). The CDR3 loop spans 16 amino acids. The CDR3 is CASSQSTRGYQETQYF.

This chain connects TRBV25-1 to TRBJ2-7; checking the TCRdb D call of TRBD2 is not possible without DNA. CDR3 length: 12 amino acids. Germline V CDR1 and CDR2: MGHDK, SYGVNS. CDR3 amino acids: CASSGGPYEQYF.